This is a list of T cell receptor beta chains from one sample in a study of blood T cell repertoires in COVID-19. Profiling relied on immunoSEQ multiplex PCR, and the TCRdb table lists in-frame clones only, not all of them. The sample yields about 470,000 clones, 87% seen once. The sample consisted of PBMCs or T cells enriched from blood (not recorded which). These receptors all stem from a woman aged 18-29 years who had recovered from COVID-19. The CDR3 runs from the conserved cysteine through the conserved F or W. A D gene is named only where the DNA matches it firmly. Clone size, where shown, is once, few, many, or a class for clones that have expanded.

>.|TRBJ2-7|.|TRBV28
CASSPPWGVEQYF
TGTGCCAGCAGTCCCCCTTGGGGGGTCGAGCAGTACTTC
>.|TRBJ2-3|TRBD2|TRBV7-2
CASSRLAGPSTDTQYF
TGTGCCAGCAGCAGACTAGCGGGGCCCAGCACAGATACGCAGTATTTT
>.|TRBJ2-5|.|TRBV7-2
CASSWEGGGETQYF
TGTGCCAGCAGCTGGGAGGGGGGCGGAGAGACCCAGTACTTC
>.|TRBJ2-7|.|TRBV7-9
CASSLQASYEQYF
TGTGCCAGCAGCTTACAGGCCTCCTACGAGCAGTACTTC
>.|TRBJ2-5|.|TRBV11-3
CASSLGQLAGETQYF
TGTGCCAGCAGCTTAGGTCAATTAGCCGGGGAGACCCAGTACTTC
>.|TRBJ2-5|TRBD1|TRBV6-1
CASSKGQEETQYF
TGTGCCAGCAGTAAGGGACAGGAAGAGACCCAGTACTTC
>.|TRBJ1-6|TRBD1|TRBV19
CATRTGTGLTSPLHF
TGTGCCACCAGAACCGGGACAGGGTTAACTTCACCCCTCCACTTT
>.|TRBJ2-7|TRBD1|TRBV28
CASGIRAGQEYF
TGTGCCAGCGGAATACGGGCGGGACAGGAGTACTTC
>.|TRBJ2-7|.|TRBV19
CASSFKSPPDYEQYF
TGTGCCAGTAGTTTCAAATCCCCTCCAGACTACGAGCAGTACTTC
>.|TRBJ1-2|.|TRBV29-1
CSVVQGQGNGYTF
TGCAGCGTTGTCCAGGGGCAGGGAAATGGCTACACCTTC
>few|TRBJ1-2|TRBD1|TRBV9
CASSVSSFGSGGAGYGYTF
TGTGCCAGCAGCGTTAGTTCTTTTGGGTCAGGGGGTGCGGGCTATGGCTACACCTTC
>.|TRBJ1-2|.|TRBV6-5
CASSYTTTPNYGYTF
TGTGCCAGCAGTTACACTACGACTCCTAACTATGGCTACACCTTC
>.|TRBJ1-4|TRBD1|TRBV2
CASFRDRGSNEKLFF
TGTGCCAGCTTCCGGGACAGGGGGTCTAATGAAAAACTGTTTTTT
>.|TRBJ2-5|.|TRBV18
CASTAPGDFGETQYF
TGTGCCAGCACGGCACCCGGAGACTTCGGAGAGACCCAGTACTTC
>.|TRBJ1-6|TRBD1|TRBV4-2
CASSQEVRDSLSSLHF
TGTGCCAGCAGCCAAGAAGTACGGGACAGCTTATCTTCCCTCCACTTT
>.|TRBJ1-2|TRBD1|TRBV28
CASSSGGAGYGYTF
TGTGCCAGCAGTTCAGGGGGCGCAGGCTATGGCTACACCTTC
>.|TRBJ1-1|.|TRBV9
CASSVGSAGEAFF
TGTGCCAGCAGCGTAGGGTCGGCGGGTGAAGCTTTCTTT
>.|TRBJ2-7|.|TRBV5-1
CASSPASGGYEQYF
TGCGCCAGCAGCCCGGCCTCAGGGGGGTACGAGCAGTACTTC
>.|TRBJ1-6|.|TRBV4-2
CASSLRDELVEGGSPLHF
TGTGCCAGCAGCCTAAGAGATGAACTCGTGGAGGGTGGATCACCCCTCCACTTT
>.|TRBJ2-3|TRBD2|TRBV9
CASSVASGGSDTQYF
TGTGCCAGCAGCGTAGCCAGCGGGGGGTCAGATACGCAGTATTTT
>.|TRBJ1-1|TRBD1|TRBV29-1
CSAGTGEVGTEAFF
TGCAGCGCTGGGACAGGGGAGGTTGGCACTGAAGCTTTCTTT
>.|TRBJ2-3|.|TRBV3-1/TRBV3-2
CASSQSVTDTQYF
TGTGCCAGCAGCCAATCCGTAACAGATACGCAGTATTTT
>.|TRBJ1-1|.|TRBV12-5
CASGPGSLLLEAFF
TGTGCTAGTGGTCCCGGGAGTTTATTGTTAGAAGCTTTCTTT
>once|TRBJ1-3|.|TRBV21-1
CASSKPGKSSGNTIYF
TGTGCCAGCAGCAAGCCGGGGAAGAGCTCTGGAAACACCATATATTTT
>.|TRBJ1-2|.|TRBV5-1
CASSPDNYYGYTF
TGCGCCAGCAGCCCAGATAATTACTATGGCTACACCTTC
>.|TRBJ2-6|.|TRBV6-5
CASSPVGANVLTF
TGTGCCAGCAGCCCCGTCGGGGCCAACGTCCTGACTTTC
>.|TRBJ1-6|.|TRBV27
CASSQNEEPLHF
TGTGCCAGCAGTCAAAACGAGGAACCCCTCCACTTT
>.|TRBJ1-6|.|TRBV5-1
CASSLESEVDSPLHF
TGCGCCAGCAGCTTGGAGTCAGAGGTGGATTCACCCCTCCACTTT
>.|TRBJ1-1|.|TRBV6-5
CASSSDSLDTEAFF
TGTGCCAGCAGTTCGGACTCGTTGGACACTGAAGCTTTCTTT
>.|TRBJ1-3|TRBD1|TRBV2
CASRPGTDGYTIYF
TGTGCCAGCAGACCTGGGACAGACGGATACACCATATATTTT
>.|TRBJ1-1|.|TRBV6-4
CASSGGAENTEAFF
TGTGCCAGCAGTGGGGGAGCAGAGAACACTGAAGCTTTCTTT
>once|TRBJ2-5|.|TRBV2
CASSKETQYF
TGTGCCAGTTCCAAAGAGACCCAGTACTTC
>.|TRBJ2-1|.|TRBV2
CASSESVAYNEQFF
TGTGCCAGCAGTGAGTCGGTAGCTTACAATGAGCAGTTCTTC
>.|TRBJ1-2|.|TRBV6-1
CASSELQTNTF
TGTGCCAGCAGTGAATTACAGACGAACACCTTC
>few|TRBJ2-7|.|TRBV11-2
CASSSFRGGTGSHYEQYF
TGTGCCAGCAGCTCCTTTCGGGGGGGGACAGGGAGTCATTACGAGCAGTACTTC
>once|TRBJ2-7|.|TRBV5-1
CASSTLGRHDEQYF
TGCGCCAGCAGCACTCTGGGCAGGCATGACGAGCAGTACTTC
>.|TRBJ2-3|TRBD2|TRBV27
CASTSGAITDTQYF
TGTGCCAGCACTAGCGGGGCGATCACAGATACGCAGTATTTT
>.|TRBJ1-2|.|TRBV5-1
CASSLGQIYGYTF
TGCGCCAGCAGCTTAGGACAGATCTATGGCTACACCTTC
>.|TRBJ1-2|.|TRBV5-5
CASSLALDLNYGYTF
TGTGCCAGCAGCTTGGCCTTGGACTTGAACTATGGCTACACCTTC
>.|TRBJ1-1|.|TRBV29-1
CSVESGAEAFF
TGCAGCGTTGAATCAGGGGCCGAAGCTTTCTTT
>.|TRBJ2-1|TRBD2|TRBV10-1
CASSYYSGGDYNEQFF
TGCGCCAGCAGTTACTATAGCGGGGGCGACTACAATGAGCAGTTCTTC
>.|TRBJ2-5|TRBD2|TRBV5-1
CASSTLLAGDQETQYF
TGCGCCAGCAGCACCCTCCTAGCGGGGGACCAAGAGACCCAGTACTTC
>.|TRBJ2-1|.|TRBV27
CASSSSSYNEQFF
TGTGCCAGCAGTTCGAGCTCCTACAATGAGCAGTTCTTC
>.|TRBJ2-3|TRBD1|TRBV5-8
CVSSLQGTDTQYF
TGTGTCAGCAGCTTACAGGGGACAGATACGCAGTATTTT
>.|TRBJ2-7|.|TRBV10-2
CASSKRRDSKPYEQYF
TGCGCCAGCAGCAAAAGGCGGGACAGCAAACCCTACGAGCAGTACTTC
>.|TRBJ1-6|.|TRBV30
CAWRYGTPNSPLHF
TGTGCCTGGAGGTACGGGACACCCAATTCACCCCTCCACTTT
>.|TRBJ1-5|.|TRBV7-9
CASSLDWSGGQPQHF
TGTGCCAGCAGCTTGGATTGGAGTGGAGGTCAGCCCCAGCATTTT
>.|TRBJ2-5|.|TRBV27
CASTRTGQETQYF
TGTGCCAGCACGCGTACCGGCCAAGAGACCCAGTACTTC